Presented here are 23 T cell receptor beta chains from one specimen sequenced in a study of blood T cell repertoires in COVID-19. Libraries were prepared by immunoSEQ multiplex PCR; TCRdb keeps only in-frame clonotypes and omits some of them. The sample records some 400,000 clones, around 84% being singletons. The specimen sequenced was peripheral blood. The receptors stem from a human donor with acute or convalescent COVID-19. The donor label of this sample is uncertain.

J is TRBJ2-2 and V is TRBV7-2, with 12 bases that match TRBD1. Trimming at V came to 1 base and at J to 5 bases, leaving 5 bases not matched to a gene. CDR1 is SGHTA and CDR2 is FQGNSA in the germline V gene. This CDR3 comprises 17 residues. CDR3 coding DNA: TGTGCCAGCAGCTTAGTGGGGACAGGGGGCCTTACCGGGGAGCTGTTTTTT. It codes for CASSLVGTGGLTGELFF. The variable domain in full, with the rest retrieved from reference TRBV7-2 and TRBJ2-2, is GAGVSQSPSNKVTEKGKDVELRCDPISGHTALYWYRQSLGQGLEFLIYFQGNSAPDKSGLPSDRFSAERTGGSVSTLTIQRTQQEDSAVYLCASSLVGTGGLTGELFFGEGSRLTVL.

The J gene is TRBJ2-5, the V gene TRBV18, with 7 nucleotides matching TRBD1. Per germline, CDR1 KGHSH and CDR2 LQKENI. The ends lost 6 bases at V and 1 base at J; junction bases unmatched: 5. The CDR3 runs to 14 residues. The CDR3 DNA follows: TGTGCCAGCTCCCGACAGGGTATCCAAGAGACCCAGTACTTC. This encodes CASSRQGIQETQYF.

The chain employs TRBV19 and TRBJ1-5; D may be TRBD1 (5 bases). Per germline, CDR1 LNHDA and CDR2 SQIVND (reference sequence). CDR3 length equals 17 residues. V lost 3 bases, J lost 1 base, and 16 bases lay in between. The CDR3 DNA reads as TGTGCCAGTAGTATTGCGGTGGGGGGAGTGAGCAATCAGCCCCAGCATTTT. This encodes CASSIAVGGVSNQPQHF.

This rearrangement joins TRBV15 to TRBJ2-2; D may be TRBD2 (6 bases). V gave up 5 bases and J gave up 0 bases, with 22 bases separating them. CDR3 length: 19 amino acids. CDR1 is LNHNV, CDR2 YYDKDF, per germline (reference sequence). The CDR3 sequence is CATSSPLGGSKTNTGELFF. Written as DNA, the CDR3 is TGTGCCACCAGCTCTCCCCTTGGGGGGAGTAAGACGAACACCGGGGAGCTGTTTTTT.

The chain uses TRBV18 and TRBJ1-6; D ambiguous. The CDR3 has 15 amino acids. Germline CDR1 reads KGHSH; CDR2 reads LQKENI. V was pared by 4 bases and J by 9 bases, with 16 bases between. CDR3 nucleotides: TGTGCCAGCTCACGCGACTCGACCGACGGTTCACCCCTCCACTTT. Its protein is CASSRDSTDGSPLHF.

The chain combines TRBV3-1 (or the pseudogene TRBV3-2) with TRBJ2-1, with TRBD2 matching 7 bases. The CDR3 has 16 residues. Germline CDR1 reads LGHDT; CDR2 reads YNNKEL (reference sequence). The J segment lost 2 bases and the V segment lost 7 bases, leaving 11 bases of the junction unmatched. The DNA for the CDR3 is TGTGCCAGCACCACCAGCGGGGCGATTCCCTACAATGAGCAGTTCTTC. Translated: CASTTSGAIPYNEQFF.

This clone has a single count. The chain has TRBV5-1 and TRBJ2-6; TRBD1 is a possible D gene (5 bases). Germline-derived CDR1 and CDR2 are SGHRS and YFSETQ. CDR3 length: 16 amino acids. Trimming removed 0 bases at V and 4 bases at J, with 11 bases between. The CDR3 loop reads CASSLEGMFGANVLTF. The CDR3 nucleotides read TGCGCCAGCAGCTTGGAGGGGATGTTCGGGGCCAACGTCCTGACTTTC.

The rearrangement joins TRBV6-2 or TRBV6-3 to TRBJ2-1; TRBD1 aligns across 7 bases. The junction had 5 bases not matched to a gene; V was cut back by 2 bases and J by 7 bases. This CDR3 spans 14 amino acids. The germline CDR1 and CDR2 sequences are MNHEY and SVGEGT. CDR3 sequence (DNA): TGTGCCAGCAGTTACAGTGTCAGGGGGAATGAGCAGTTCTTC. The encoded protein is CASSYSVRGNEQFF.

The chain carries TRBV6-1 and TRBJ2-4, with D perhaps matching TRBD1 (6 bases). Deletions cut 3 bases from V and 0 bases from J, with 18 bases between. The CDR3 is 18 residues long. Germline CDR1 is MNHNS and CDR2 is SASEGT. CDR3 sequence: CASSDEQTRGLAKNIQYF. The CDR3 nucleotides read TGTGCCAGCAGTGACGAACAAACCAGGGGTCTAGCCAAAAACATTCAGTACTTC.

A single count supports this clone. CDR3 protein: CASSWTGRGSGANVLTF. The CDR3 DNA reads as TGTGCCAGCAGTTGGACAGGGCGGGGCTCTGGGGCCAACGTCCTGACTTTC. The V gene is TRBV2, the J gene TRBJ2-6; 8 nucleotides match TRBD1. Per germline, CDR1 SNHLY and CDR2 FYNNEI. V was clipped by 5 bases and J by 0 bases; unmatched bases: 6. This CDR3 has 17 residues.

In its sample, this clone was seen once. CDR3 loop: CASSTSTTLSNYGYTF. The CDR3 coding sequence is TGCGCCAGCAGCACCTCGACGACACTCTCTAACTATGGCTACACCTTC. The rearrangement uses TRBV4-1 and TRBJ1-2; no reliable D call. The germline V gene encodes CDR1 MGHRA and CDR2 YSYEKL. The ends were cut back, 5 bases at V and 0 bases at J, with 16 bases in the middle. The CDR3 covers 16 residues.

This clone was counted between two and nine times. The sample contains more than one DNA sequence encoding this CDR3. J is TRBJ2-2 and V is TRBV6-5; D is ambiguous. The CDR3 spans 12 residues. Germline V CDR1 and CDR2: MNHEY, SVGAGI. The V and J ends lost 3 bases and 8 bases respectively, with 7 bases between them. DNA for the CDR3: TGTGCCAGCAGTTATTCGACAGGGGAGCTGTTTTTT. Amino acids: CASSYSTGELFF.

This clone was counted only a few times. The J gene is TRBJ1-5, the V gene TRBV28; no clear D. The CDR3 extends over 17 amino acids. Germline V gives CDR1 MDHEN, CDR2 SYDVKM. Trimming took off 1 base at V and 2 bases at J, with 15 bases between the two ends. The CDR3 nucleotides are TGTGCCAGCAGTTTATCTACTATGATCTCGGGCAATCAGCCCCAGCATTTT. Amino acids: CASSLSTMISGNQPQHF.

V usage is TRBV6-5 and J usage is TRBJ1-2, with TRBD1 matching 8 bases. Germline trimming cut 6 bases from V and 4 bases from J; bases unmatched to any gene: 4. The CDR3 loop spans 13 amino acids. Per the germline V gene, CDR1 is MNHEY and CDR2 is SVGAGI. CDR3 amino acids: CASSAGGGYGYTF. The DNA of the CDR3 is TGTGCCAGCAGCGCAGGGGGCGGCTATGGCTACACCTTC.

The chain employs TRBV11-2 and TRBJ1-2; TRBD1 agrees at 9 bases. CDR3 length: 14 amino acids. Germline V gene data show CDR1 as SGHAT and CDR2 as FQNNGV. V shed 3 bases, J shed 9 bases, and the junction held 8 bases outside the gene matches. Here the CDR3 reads CASSFLGTGYRYTF. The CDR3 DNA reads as TGTGCCAGCAGCTTCTTAGGGACAGGGTATCGCTACACCTTC.

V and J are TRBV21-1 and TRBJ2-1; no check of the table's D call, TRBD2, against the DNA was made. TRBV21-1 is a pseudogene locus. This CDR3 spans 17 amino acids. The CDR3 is CASSNAREARSYNEQFF. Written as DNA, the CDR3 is TGTGCCAGCAGCAACGCCCGGGAGGCCAGGTCCTACAATGAGCAGTTCTTC.

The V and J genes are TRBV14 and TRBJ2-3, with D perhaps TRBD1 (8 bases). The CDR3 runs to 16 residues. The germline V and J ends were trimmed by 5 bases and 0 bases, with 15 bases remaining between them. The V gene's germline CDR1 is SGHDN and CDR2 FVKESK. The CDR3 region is CASSYGGTGSTDTQYF. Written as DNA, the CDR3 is TGTGCCAGCAGCTACGGGGGGACAGGTAGCACAGATACGCAGTATTTT.

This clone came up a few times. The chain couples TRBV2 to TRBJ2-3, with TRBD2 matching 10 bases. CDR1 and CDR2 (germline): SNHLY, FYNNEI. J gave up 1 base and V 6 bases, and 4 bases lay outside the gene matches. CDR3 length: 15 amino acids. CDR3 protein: CASRGTSVGTDTQYF. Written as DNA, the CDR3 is TGTGCCAGCAGGGGGACTAGCGTTGGCACAGATACGCAGTATTTT.

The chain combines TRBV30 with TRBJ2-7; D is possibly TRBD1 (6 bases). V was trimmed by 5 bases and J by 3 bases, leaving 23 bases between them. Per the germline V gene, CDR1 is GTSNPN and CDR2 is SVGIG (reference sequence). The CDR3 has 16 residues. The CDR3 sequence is CAWFEKGVGANYEQYF. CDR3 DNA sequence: TGTGCCTGGTTTGAAAAGGGGGTAGGGGCCAACTACGAGCAGTACTTC.

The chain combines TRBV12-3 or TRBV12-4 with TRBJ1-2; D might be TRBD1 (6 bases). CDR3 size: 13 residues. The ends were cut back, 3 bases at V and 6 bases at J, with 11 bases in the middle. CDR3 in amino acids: CASSFAGVNGYTF. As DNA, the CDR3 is TGTGCCAGCAGTTTTGCAGGGGTGAATGGCTACACCTTC.

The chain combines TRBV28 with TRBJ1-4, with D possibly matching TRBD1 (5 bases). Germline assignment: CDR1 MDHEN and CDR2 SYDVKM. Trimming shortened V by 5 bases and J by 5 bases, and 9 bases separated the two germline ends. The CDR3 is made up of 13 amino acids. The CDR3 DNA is TGTGCCAGCAGTGGGAGGACAAATGAAAAACTGTTTTTT. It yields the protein CASSGRTNEKLFF. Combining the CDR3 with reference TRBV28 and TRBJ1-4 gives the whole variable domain DVKVTQSSRYLVKRTGEKVFLECVQDMDHENMFWYRQDPGLGLRLIYFSYDVKMKEKGDIPEGYSVSREKKERFSLILESASTNQTSMYLCASSGRTNEKLFFGSGTQLSVL.

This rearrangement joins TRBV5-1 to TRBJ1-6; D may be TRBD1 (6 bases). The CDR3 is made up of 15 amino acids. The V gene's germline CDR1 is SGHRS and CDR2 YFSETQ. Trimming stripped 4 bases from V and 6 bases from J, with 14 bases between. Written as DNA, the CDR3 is TGCGCCAGCAGCGCGATGACAGGAACTAATTCACCCCTCCACTTT. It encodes CASSAMTGTNSPLHF.

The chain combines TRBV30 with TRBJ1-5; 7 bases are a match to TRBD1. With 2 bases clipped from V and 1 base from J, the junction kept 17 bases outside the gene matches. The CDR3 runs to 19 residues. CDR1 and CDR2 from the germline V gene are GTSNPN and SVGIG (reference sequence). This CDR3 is CAWSNRDRFFQGSNQPQHF. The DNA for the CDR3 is TGTGCCTGGAGTAACCGGGACAGATTCTTCCAAGGGAGCAATCAGCCCCAGCATTTT.